This T cell receptor beta chain was identified during a study of T cell changes during pregnancy in multiple sclerosis. Germline CDR1 SGHTA, CDR2 FQGNSA. There are 14 residues in the CDR3. Unmatched junction bases numbered 11, after V lost 4 bases and J lost 10 bases. Libraries were prepared by immunoSEQ multiplex PCR; TCRdb keeps only in-frame clonotypes and omits some of them. The sample carries 20,000 to 25,000 clones, 85% recorded once. This receptor was identified in a female donor in good health, enrolled as a control in a pregnancy study. This material consisted of CD8+ T cells from peripheral blood mononuclear cells, taken in the first trimester of pregnancy. The chain links TRBV7-2 to TRBJ1-1, with 8 bases that match TRBD1. CDR3 nucleotide sequence: TGTGCCAGCAGCTACCCACCTAAAGACAGGGGAGCTTTCTTT. Amino acids: CASSYPPKDRGAFF.